Listed below are T cell receptor beta chains from one sample, sequenced in a study of blood T cell repertoires in COVID-19. The assay was immunoSEQ multiplex PCR, and TCRdb's table has in-frame clones only and misses some. The sample contains 310,000 or so clones, more than 75% of which appear only once. Sequenced sample: peripheral blood. These TCRs come from a woman aged 45 to 65 with active or convalescent COVID-19. Both conserved end residues are part of each CDR3. D genes are given only for firm matches. Where a row states a size, it is once, few, many or the class of an expanded clone; other rows omit it.

j_call | d_call | v_call | cdr3_length | clone_size | cdr3_aa | cdr3_nt
TRBJ1-2 | . | TRBV12-3/TRBV12-4 | 12 | . | CASSGGPHGYTF | TGTGCCAGCAGTGGAGGGCCTCATGGCTACACCTTC
TRBJ1-5 | TRBD1 | TRBV19 | 14 | . | CASSPGQLNQPQHF | TGTGCCAGCTCCCCGGGACAGCTAAATCAGCCCCAGCATTTT
TRBJ1-1 | TRBD1 | TRBV27 | 16 | . | CASSLSAGTGRTEAFF | TGTGCCAGCAGTTTATCCGCCGGGACAGGGCGTACTGAAGCTTTCTTT
TRBJ2-5 | . | TRBV4-1 | 13 | . | CASSQAGLETQYF | TGCGCCAGCAGCCAGGCAGGGTTAGAGACCCAGTACTTC
TRBJ1-1 | . | TRBV29-1 | 14 | . | CSVERGSLNTEAFF | TGCAGCGTTGAAAGAGGGAGCTTGAACACTGAAGCTTTCTTT
TRBJ2-7 | TRBD2 | TRBV6-5 | 15 | . | CASSFYERGTGEQYF | TGTGCCAGCAGTTTCTACGAGCGGGGGACTGGCGAGCAGTACTTC
TRBJ1-4 | TRBD1 | TRBV7-9 | 14 | . | CASSSTDREEKLFF | TGTGCCAGCAGCTCTACCGACAGGGAGGAAAAACTGTTTTTT
TRBJ1-4 | TRBD1 | TRBV7-2 | 17 | . | CASSPSRDRATREKLFF | TGTGCCAGCAGCCCGTCCCGGGACAGGGCAACCCGTGAAAAACTGTTTTTT
TRBJ2-7 | TRBD2 | TRBV7-2 | 14 | . | CASSPRAGVYEQYF | TGTGCCAGCAGCCCACGAGCGGGGGTCTACGAGCAGTACTTC
TRBJ2-7 | . | TRBV9 | 14 | . | CASSSLDNSYEQYF | TGTGCCAGCAGCTCCTTGGACAACTCCTACGAGCAGTACTTC
TRBJ2-7 | TRBD1 | TRBV5-1 | 15 | . | CASSKGQGQLYEQYF | TGCGCCAGCAGCAAGGGACAGGGTCAACTCTACGAGCAGTACTTC
TRBJ1-4 | . | TRBV19 | 14 | . | CASSVGTVNEKLFF | TGTGCCAGTAGTGTCGGAACAGTTAATGAAAAACTGTTTTTT
TRBJ2-1 | TRBD2 | TRBV4-2 | 17 | . | CASSQPTSGGALNEQFF | TGTGCCAGCAGCCAACCGACCAGCGGGGGGGCCCTGAATGAGCAGTTCTTC
TRBJ1-3 | . | TRBV7-9 | 16 | . | CASSLESGETRNTIYF | TGTGCCAGCAGCCTAGAGTCGGGAGAGACAAGAAACACCATATATTTT
TRBJ1-1 | . | TRBV27 | 15 | . | CASSLQTGWNTEAFF | TGTGCCAGCAGTTTGCAGACAGGTTGGAACACTGAAGCTTTCTTT
TRBJ2-7 | . | TRBV15 | 14 | . | CATSRDPGSHEQYF | TGTGCCACCAGCAGAGATCCGGGGTCCCACGAGCAGTACTTC
TRBJ2-2 | . | TRBV20-1 | 13 | few | CSASSTGRGELFF | TGCAGTGCTAGTAGTACAGGGAGAGGGGAGCTGTTTTTT
TRBJ2-1 | . | TRBV19 | 13 | . | CASGKGPYNEQFF | TGTGCCAGTGGAAAGGGGCCCTACAATGAGCAGTTCTTC
TRBJ1-2 | . | TRBV5-1 | 11 | . | CASRNYYGYTF | TGCGCCAGCAGGAACTACTATGGCTACACCTTC
TRBJ2-1 | TRBD2 | TRBV28 | 15 | few | CASSLRTSRYNEQFF | TGTGCCAGCAGTTTACGGACTAGCCGCTACAATGAGCAGTTCTTC
TRBJ1-1 | . | TRBV28 | 12 | . | CASSPQGIEAFF | TGTGCCAGCAGTCCCCAGGGGATTGAAGCTTTCTTT
TRBJ1-1 | . | TRBV6-5 | 10 | once | CASSWQEAFF | TGTGCCAGCAGTTGGCAGGAAGCTTTCTTT
TRBJ1-3 | . | TRBV18 | 15 | . | CASSHDRNSGNTIYF | TGTGCCAGCTCACACGACAGAAACTCTGGAAACACCATATATTTT
TRBJ2-7 | TRBD1 | TRBV7-2 | 13 | . | CASSLARGYEQYF | TGTGCCAGCAGCTTAGCCAGGGGGTACGAGCAGTACTTC
TRBJ2-1 | TRBD2 | TRBV19 | 15 | . | CASSIGAGVYNEQFF | TGTGCCAGTAGTATAGGGGCGGGGGTTTACAATGAGCAGTTCTTC
TRBJ1-2 | . | TRBV6-6 | 12 | . | CASSPGDEGYTF | TGTGCCAGCAGTCCGGGAGACGAGGGCTACACCTTC
TRBJ2-5 | . | TRBV5-1 | 16 | . | CASSSPDRLIQETQYF | TGCGCCAGCAGCTCACCAGACAGATTGATTCAAGAGACCCAGTACTTC
TRBJ1-2 | TRBD1 | TRBV4-3 | 15 | once | CASSQRRTGGDGYTF | TGCGCCAGCAGCCAGCGCCGGACAGGGGGTGACGGCTACACCTTC
TRBJ1-6 | . | TRBV30 | 12 | . | CAWSLLDSPLHF | TGTGCCTGGAGTTTACTGGATTCACCCCTCCACTTT
TRBJ2-3 | TRBD1 | TRBV12-5 | 16 | . | CASGPADRGQGDTQYF | TGTGCTAGTGGTCCAGCAGACAGGGGGCAAGGCGATACGCAGTATTTT
TRBJ1-2 | . | TRBV6-5 | 11 | . | CASSTGGGYTF | TGTGCCAGCAGTACCGGTGGTGGCTACACCTTC
TRBJ2-3 | TRBD2 | TRBV3-1/TRBV3-2 | 14 | . | CASSQWGRADTQYF | TGTGCCAGCAGCCAATGGGGGAGGGCAGATACGCAGTATTTT
TRBJ2-7 | . | TRBV6-5 | 12 | . | CASSLDTDEQYF | TGTGCCAGCAGTTTAGACACTGACGAGCAGTACTTC
TRBJ2-6 | . | TRBV28 | 16 | . | CASSPKSGAGANVLTF | TGTGCCAGCAGCCCAAAAAGCGGCGCTGGGGCCAACGTCCTGACTTTC
TRBJ1-2 | . | TRBV11-2 | 14 | once | CASSSVTLSYGYTF | TGTGCCAGCAGCTCCGTTACATTGTCCTATGGCTACACCTTC
TRBJ1-2 | TRBD1 | TRBV5-1 | 14 | once | CASSSPGQNYGYTF | TGCGCCAGCAGCTCCCCGGGACAGAACTATGGCTACACCTTC
TRBJ1-2 | . | TRBV27 | 15 | . | CASSSSGAGPYGYTF | TGTGCCAGCAGTTCTTCTGGGGCAGGGCCCTATGGCTACACCTTC
TRBJ1-6 | . | TRBV13 | 17 | . | CASSLGRGTVYNSPLHF | TGTGCCAGCAGCTTAGGCCGGGGGACTGTCTATAATTCACCCCTCCACTTT
TRBJ1-2 | . | TRBV28 | 13 | . | CASSNGQNYGYTF | TGTGCCAGCAGCAACGGACAGAACTATGGCTACACCTTC
TRBJ1-1 | . | TRBV29-1 | 13 | . | CSVAVGGNTEAFF | TGCAGCGTGGCAGTAGGCGGGAACACTGAAGCTTTCTTT
TRBJ2-2 | TRBD1 | TRBV2 | 15 | . | CASSGTGGGTGELFF | TGTGCCAGCAGCGGCACAGGGGGCGGCACCGGGGAGCTGTTTTTT
TRBJ2-2 | TRBD1 | TRBV12-5 | 17 | . | CASGSPTGGSNTGELFF | TGTGCTAGTGGTTCGCCGACAGGGGGTTCGAACACCGGGGAGCTGTTTTTT
TRBJ2-2 | TRBD1 | TRBV27 | 17 | . | CASSLRQGAPVTGELFF | TGTGCCAGCAGTTTGCGACAGGGGGCGCCGGTCACCGGGGAGCTGTTTTTT
TRBJ2-5 | . | TRBV3-1/TRBV3-2 | 15 | . | CASSQIGGHQETQYF | TGTGCCAGCAGCCAAATAGGAGGTCACCAAGAGACCCAGTACTTC
TRBJ1-6 | TRBD1 | TRBV3-1/TRBV3-2 | 17 | . | CASSQRGGAFSWSPLHF | TGTGCCAGCAGCCAACGAGGGGGCGCATTCTCGTGGTCACCCCTCCACTTT
TRBJ2-3 | . | TRBV11-2 | 14 | . | CASSPQDSTDTQYF | TGTGCCAGCAGCCCTCAGGACTCAACAGATACGCAGTATTTT
TRBJ2-5 | . | TRBV7-2 | 15 | . | CASSSSAGFWQTQYF | TGTGCCAGCAGCTCCTCGGCGGGGTTTTGGCAGACCCAGTACTTC
TRBJ1-6 | . | TRBV30 | 14 | . | CAWSKGQLNSPLHF | TGTGCCTGGAGTAAAGGACAGCTGAATTCACCCCTCCACTTT
TRBJ1-4 | . | TRBV27 | 15 | . | CASSDLGHGTGKLFF | TGTGCCAGCAGCGACCTAGGACACGGAACGGGAAAACTGTTTTTT
TRBJ1-1 | TRBD1 | TRBV5-1 | 14 | . | CASSLSTGAAPRFF | TGCGCCAGCAGCTTGTCGACAGGGGCCGCCCCGCGTTTCTTT
TRBJ2-1 | . | TRBV7-9 | 15 | . | CASSQPIPGLDEQFF | TGTGCCAGCAGCCAACCAATTCCGGGTTTGGATGAGCAGTTCTTC
TRBJ1-2 | . | TRBV4-1 | 16 | . | CASSQDRAGDNYGYTF | TGCGCCAGCAGCCAAGACCGGGCAGGGGACAACTATGGCTACACCTTC
TRBJ2-7 | . | TRBV9 | 13 | . | CASSVRGGYEQYF | TGTGCCAGCAGCGTCCGGGGAGGCTACGAGCAGTACTTC
TRBJ1-2 | . | TRBV6-5 | 14 | . | CASMYRSYSYGYTF | TGTGCCAGCATGTACAGATCCTACTCCTATGGCTACACCTTC
TRBJ1-6 | TRBD1 | TRBV10-3 | 15 | . | CASTTRQGENSPLHF | TGTGCCAGCACGACCAGACAGGGGGAGAATTCACCCCTCCACTTT
TRBJ1-1 | . | TRBV11-2 | 16 | . | CASSFPTATVSTEAFF | TGTGCCAGCAGCTTCCCAACGGCGACAGTGAGCACTGAAGCTTTCTTT
TRBJ2-1 | . | TRBV7-3 | 16 | . | CASSTRGTGSYNEQFF | TGTGCCAGCAGCACCCGGGGGACGGGGTCTTACAATGAGCAGTTCTTC
TRBJ1-2 | . | TRBV27 | 15 | . | CASSLRNRVFDGYTF | TGTGCCAGCAGTTTAAGAAACAGGGTTTTTGATGGCTACACCTTC
TRBJ2-5 | . | TRBV4-1 | 15 | . | CASSDTGQNQETQYF | TGCGCCAGCAGCGATACGGGACAAAACCAAGAGACCCAGTACTTC